These 8 T cell receptor beta chains originate from one sample sequenced in a study of blood T cells in healthy people across ages. Next came a second PCR, run for about 6 to 11 cycles, which used a sample-barcoded 5' primer along with a J-beta primer mix. TCRdb used MiXCR to reprocess the 5' RACE reads, holding one entry per CDR3 protein. The sample consists of about 930,000 distinct CDR3 sequences, just under 30% of them appearing once. In addition, the sample was reused for a study of T cells of mothers and their children.

Sequencing was performed on blood. These receptors originate from a woman aged 40 to 50 in good health.

V is TRBV29-1 and J is TRBJ1-4; the D is unclear. The V gene's germline CDR1 is SQVTM and CDR2 ANQGSEA. The CDR3 is made up of 13 amino acids. The V gene lost 7 bases and the J gene lost 3 bases, with 12 bases spanning the gap. The CDR3 is CSAYGSANEKLFF. The CDR3 nucleotides read TGCAGCGCCTACGGGTCGGCTAATGAAAAACTGTTTTTT.

The chain recombines TRBV27 with TRBJ1-1; D call uncertain. The CDR3 is 13 amino acids. Germline CDR1 and CDR2: MNHEY and SMNVEV (reference sequence). Trimming shortened V by 0 bases and J by 4 bases, and 6 bases separated the two germline ends. CDR3 sequence: CASSLSAPTEAFF. As DNA, the CDR3 is TGTGCCAGCAGTTTATCTGCCCCCACTGAAGCTTTCTTT.

The table lists this clonotype with many counts. The junction shows a germline mismatch at one end, possibly a read error. This rearrangement joins TRBV5-1 to TRBJ2-1, with 10 bases matching TRBD2. CDR1 and CDR2 from the germline V gene are SGHRS and YFSETQ. The CDR3 is made up of 15 amino acids. In DNA, the CDR3 is TGTGCCAGCTCACTCAGCGGGGGGGATTACAATGAGCAGTTCTTC. It yields the protein CASSLSGGDYNEQFF.

On this clonotype: One end of the junction does not line up with germline, which may come from a read error. The J gene is TRBJ1-5, the V gene TRBV20-1; D remains ambiguous. CDR3 length equals 16 residues. Germline CDR1 DFQATT, CDR2 SNEGSKA (reference sequence). CDR3 DNA sequence: TGCAGTGTTAGAGATGGGCGGGTGCCTAGCAATCAGCCCCAGCATTTT. Its translation: CSVRDGRVPSNQPQHF.

Ten or more counts support this clonotype. The chain is built from TRBV20-1 and TRBJ2-1, with 11 bases matching TRBD2. The CDR3 sequence is 15 residues long. Germline-derived CDR1 and CDR2 are DFQATT and SNEGSKA (reference sequence). The ends lost 3 bases at V and 7 bases at J; junction bases unmatched: 8. CDR3 DNA sequence: TGCAGTGCTAGCGAGGCTAGCGGGGGGTCTAATGAGCAGTTCTTC. This codes for CSASEASGGSNEQFF.

The chain couples TRBV10-3 to TRBJ2-3; D remains ambiguous. Trimming took off 3 bases at V and 9 bases at J, with 13 bases between the two ends. Germline-derived CDR1 and CDR2 are ENHRY and SYGVKD. This CDR3 spans 13 amino acids. CDR3 DNA: TGTGCCATCAGTGACGTGGAGCCCTCCACGCAGTATTTT. Translated: CAISDVEPSTQYF.

This clonotype showed up many times. This chain connects TRBV12-3 or TRBV12-4 to TRBJ1-2; TRBD1 might be the D (6 bases). Trimming cost V 6 bases and J 7 bases, with 21 bases left between them. This CDR3 has 15 amino acids. The CDR3 coding sequence is TGTGCCAGCAGCCAGGGGCAACAGGGCCTGAGTGGCTACACCTTC. Translating gives CASSQGQQGLSGYTF.

This clonotype was observed once. J is TRBJ2-1 and V is TRBV15; 8 positions match TRBD2. The assigned J gene may be wrong: the sequence end matches TRBJ2-7 better. Germline CDR1 reads LNHNV; CDR2 reads YYDKDF (reference sequence). The CDR3 is 20 amino acids. CDR3 sequence (DNA): TGTGCCACCAGCAGAGGGGGGTTGGGCGGGGGGCAGGTGACCTACAATGAGCAGTACTTC. As protein: CATSRGGLGGGQVTYNEQYF.